The clone carrying this T cell receptor (beta chain) was counted only a few times. What it binds is unknown. Unique molecular identifiers tagged the TCRbeta library. TCRdb itself ran the PCR reads through MiXCR, one entry per CDR3 protein. The sample comprises some 600,000 distinct CDR3 sequences, roughly 13% of which are singletons, and 2% to 2.5% rests with the top ten. The V and J ends lost 7 bases and 4 bases, in that order; junction bases with no gene match: 11. The CDR3 is made up of 15 amino acids. Germline CDR1 and CDR2: MNHEY and SVGEGT. The data are from a study of T-cell reconstitution after alpha-beta-depleted transplantation in children. Study-wide results and limits: After transplant, high TCRbeta diversity at day 60 in some patients arose from surviving recipient T cells and thymic progenitors. Newly produced T cells mostly provided counts and TCRbeta diversity after one year, as hyperexpanded clones declined.

The chain combines TRBV6-2 or TRBV6-3 with TRBJ2-7; 9 positions agree with TRBD2. Sequenced here: PBMCs, mostly from graft donor cells, sampled 360 days after TCRalphabeta/CD19-depleted stem cell transplant. The source of this sequence is a male patient aged 10 to 17 who had a stem cell transplant for acute myeloid leukemia, so the T cells may come from the graft donor. CDR3 DNA sequence: TGTGCCAGCACTCAACGGGGGGGACTAGCATACGAGCAGTACTTC. Its protein is CASTQRGGLAYEQYF.